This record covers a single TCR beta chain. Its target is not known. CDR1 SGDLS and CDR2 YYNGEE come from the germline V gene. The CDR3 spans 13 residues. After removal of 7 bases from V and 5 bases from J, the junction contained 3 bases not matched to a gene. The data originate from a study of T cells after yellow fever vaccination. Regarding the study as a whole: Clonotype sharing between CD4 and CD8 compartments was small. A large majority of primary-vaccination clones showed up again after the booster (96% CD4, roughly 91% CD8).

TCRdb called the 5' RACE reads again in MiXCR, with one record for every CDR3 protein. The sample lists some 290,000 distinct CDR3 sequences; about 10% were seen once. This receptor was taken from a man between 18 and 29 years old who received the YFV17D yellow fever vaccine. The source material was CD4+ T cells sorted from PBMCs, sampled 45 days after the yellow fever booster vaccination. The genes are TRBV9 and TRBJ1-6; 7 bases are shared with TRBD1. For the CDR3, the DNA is TGTGCCAGCGCGGGGACAGATAATTCACCCCTCCACTTT. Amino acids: CASAGTDNSPLHF. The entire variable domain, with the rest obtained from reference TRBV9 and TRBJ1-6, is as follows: DSGVTQTPKHLITATGQRVTLRCSPRSGDLSVYWYQQSLDQGLQFLIQYYNGEERAKGNILERFSAQQFPDLHSELNLSSLELGDSALYFCASAGTDNSPLHFGNGTRLTVT.